This entry is about one T cell receptor (beta chain). The data stem from a study of shared T cell receptors in the human thymus. Sequencing was performed with immunoSEQ multiplex PCR; in TCRdb, only in-frame clones are kept and a portion is missing. The table lists about 660,000 clones, about 87% of them singletons. This CDR3 is built from 14 residues. CDR1 and CDR2 from the germline V gene are SGHVS and FNYEAQ. V was cut by 5 bases and J by 0 bases, with 8 bases left in between. The data also belong to a second study, concerning human thymus T cells. From that paper: Corrective heart surgery yielded resections, and these provided the thymus tissue. What appeared biased in thymic and blood repertoires was the usage of V and J genes.

Sequences were obtained from thymocytes. The chain joins TRBV7-6 to TRBJ1-3, with D uncertain. The receptor was isolated from a boy younger than two with a congenital heart defect. The CDR3 nucleotides read TGTGCCAGCAGCCGTTACAACTCTGGAAACACCATATATTTT. As protein: CASSRYNSGNTIYF.